This T cell receptor (beta chain) was found in a study of control samples from healthy donors and cancer patients. The germline V gene encodes CDR1 LGHNA and CDR2 YNFKEQ. The CDR3 contains 17 residues. Germline trimming cut 3 bases from V and 6 bases from J; bases unmatched to any gene: 11. The protocol was immunoSEQ multiplex PCR, while the TCRdb copy is restricted to in-frame clones and leaves out a portion. The table has 100,000 to 120,000 clones, approximately 87% seen once. This clone was observed a few times. The chain has TRBV4-2 and TRBJ1-1, with 12 bases lining up with TRBD1. The sample was PBMCs. The TCR comes from a woman aged 55-75 years with lung cancer. CDR3 protein: CASSQDAGTGGFSEAFF. CDR3 nucleotide sequence: TGTGCCAGCAGCCAGGACGCCGGGACAGGGGGCTTCTCTGAAGCTTTCTTT.